The 24 T cell receptor beta chains reported below all come from one sample, sequenced in a study of regulatory T cells in long-lasting Graves disease. Assembly of TCR beta libraries relied on iRepertoire HTBI primers together with Arm-PCR of CDR3 regions. TCRdb recomputed calls from the multiplex PCR reads with MiXCR, one row per CDR3 protein. The sample has 300,000 to 450,000 distinct CDR3 sequences; 15% are singletons. Time point specified: newly diagnosed GD, antithyroid drugs for less than 3 months. The TCR library was made from RNA extracted from PBMCs. The sequencing here drew on peripheral blood mononuclear cells (PBMCs), taken at new diagnosis, from a patient treated with antithyroid drugs. Receptor source: a female donor with Graves disease.

This chain joins TRBV4-2 and TRBJ1-1; TRBD1 matches at 7 bases. The V segment lost 2 bases and the J segment 1 base; nucleotides outside the gene matches: 7. Germline V gives CDR1 LGHNA, CDR2 YNFKEQ. The CDR3 contains 16 residues. The CDR3 loop reads CASSQLAGQENTEAFF. CDR3 bases: TGTGCCAGCAGCCAACTAGCCGGACAGGAGAACACTGAAGCTTTCTTT.

This clonotype was seen ten or more times. The gene calls are TRBV15 and TRBJ1-5, with 7 bases fitting TRBD1. The V and J ends lost 2 bases and 3 bases, in that order; junction bases with no gene match: 7. This CDR3 region has 16 residues. Germline V lookup: CDR1 LNHNV, CDR2 YYDKDF (reference sequence). CDR3 protein: CATSRRGRGDNQPQHF. The CDR3, as DNA: TGTGCCACCAGCAGACGGGGCAGGGGGGACAATCAGCCCCAGCATTTT. Based on the CDR3 plus reference TRBV15 and TRBJ1-5, the full variable domain is DAMVIQNPRYQVTQFGKPVTLSCSQTLNHNVMYWYQQKSSQAPKLLFHYYDKDFNNEADTPDNFQSRRPNTSFCFLDIRSPGLGDTAMYLCATSRRGRGDNQPQHFGDGTRLSIL.

This clonotype was seen repeatedly, ten times or more. The rearrangement uses TRBV7-9 and TRBJ1-1; tentative D call: TRBD1 (5 bases). The CDR3 runs to 14 residues. CDR1 is SEHNR and CDR2 is FQNEAQ in the germline V gene (reference sequence). Trimming took 4 bases from V and 5 from J, leaving 14 bases between them. Here the CDR3 DNA reads TGTGCCAGCAGCTCAGGGACGAGGAATACTGAAGCTTTCTTT. Translated, it gives CASSSGTRNTEAFF.

This clonotype appeared a few times. V usage is TRBV29-1 and J usage is TRBJ2-7; D may be TRBD1 (7 bases). V was clipped by 6 bases and J by 3 bases, with 18 bases between them. CDR1 and CDR2 (germline): SQVTM, ANQGSEA. The CDR3 sequence is 14 residues long. CDR3 residues: CSVLRQGGDYEQYF. DNA of the CDR3: TGCAGCGTCCTAAGACAGGGAGGAGACTACGAGCAGTACTTC.

The sample holds a few counts of this clonotype. V and J are TRBV6-5 and TRBJ1-3; D remains unclear. V dropped 2 bases and J dropped 2 bases, with 10 bases sitting between them. The length of the CDR3 is 15 residues. Germline lookup yields CDR1 MNHEY and CDR2 SVGAGI. CDR3 DNA: TGTGCCAGCAGTTACAAGGAGCTTGCTGGAAACACCATATATTTT. The encoded protein is CASSYKELAGNTIYF.

This clonotype has ten or more counts. This sequence joins TRBV7-6 and TRBJ1-1; D is unresolved. The CDR3 sequence is 15 residues long. Germline V lookup: CDR1 SGHVS, CDR2 FNYEAQ. V shed 4 bases and J shed 0 bases, with 12 bases lying between them. The CDR3 region has the DNA TGTGCCAGCAGCTCCCCAGCCGGGGTGAACACTGAAGCTTTCTTT. Protein product: CASSSPAGVNTEAFF.

The gene calls are TRBV30 and TRBJ1-2; 9 bases line up with TRBD1. CDR1 is GTSNPN and CDR2 is SVGIG in the germline V gene (reference sequence). V dropped 0 bases and J dropped 7; count of bases not matched to a gene: 12. This CDR3 comprises 16 residues. CDR3 residues: CAWSVSYGTGKGGYTF. CDR3 coding DNA: TGTGCCTGGAGTGTATCCTACGGGACAGGGAAAGGTGGCTACACCTTC.

About this clonotype itself: A much larger clonotype is one base distant, so this may be a read error. This rearrangement joins TRBV18 to TRBJ2-3; TRBD2 matches 7 bases. Germline V CDR1 and CDR2: KGHSH, LQKENI. This CDR3 comprises 14 residues. CDR3 bases: TGTACCAGCTCACCTAGCGGCCTCACAGATACGCAGTATTTT. Translating gives CTSSPSGLTDTQYF.

This clonotype was seen repeatedly, ten times or more. This chain links TRBV7-2 with TRBJ2-5; 9 bases map to TRBD2. This CDR3 has 15 amino acids. Trimming at V came to 4 bases and at J to 2 bases, leaving 5 bases not matched to a gene. Germline V gives CDR1 SGHTA, CDR2 FQGNSA. This CDR3 is CASSSNSGGQETQYF. The CDR3 region has the DNA TGTGCCAGCAGCTCCAATAGCGGGGGACAAGAGACCCAGTACTTC.

This clonotype was seen a handful of times. V usage is TRBV20-1 and J usage is TRBJ1-2; the match to TRBD1 covers 9 bases. The V gene end was trimmed by 6 bases and the J gene end by 8 bases; junction bases not matched to a gene: 13. CDR1 DFQATT and CDR2 SNEGSKA come from the germline V gene (reference sequence). The CDR3 consists of 14 residues. The CDR3 region is CSAREGTGNGGYTF. The CDR3 DNA follows: TGCAGTGCGAGGGAAGGGACAGGGAATGGCGGCTACACCTTC.

There are many counts of this clonotype. The chain couples TRBV20-1 to TRBJ1-5; D ambiguous. The CDR3 totals 15 residues. The V and J ends lost 0 bases and 0 bases respectively, with 9 bases between them. CDR1 and CDR2 from the germline V gene are DFQATT and SNEGSKA (reference sequence). The CDR3 region is CSARDGLYSNQPQHF. CDR3 DNA: TGCAGTGCTAGAGACGGACTCTATAGCAATCAGCCCCAGCATTTT.

There are many counts of this clonotype. The rearrangement joins TRBV7-9 to TRBJ1-4; 8 bases align to TRBD1. The germline V gene has CDR1 SEHNR and CDR2 FQNEAQ (reference sequence). J lost 3 bases, V lost 5 bases, and 8 bases had no gene match. The CDR3 is made up of 16 amino acids. The CDR3 coding sequence is TGTGCCAGCAGCACCAGACAGGGGAGAGCTAATGAAAAACTGTTTTTT. This codes for CASSTRQGRANEKLFF.

This clonotype has at least ten counts. The chain employs TRBV27 and TRBJ1-1; 7 bases agree with TRBD1. The CDR3 length is 14 residues. Germline V gene lookup returns CDR1 MNHEY and CDR2 SMNVEV (reference sequence). J lost 4 bases, V lost 6 bases, and 8 bases had no gene match. This chain's CDR3 is CASRQGRGSTEAFF. The CDR3 DNA follows: TGTGCCAGCAGACAGGGGCGAGGGAGCACTGAAGCTTTCTTT.

This clonotype was recorded many times. The V gene is TRBV5-1, the J gene TRBJ2-2; 7 bases match TRBD2. Trimming took 2 bases from V and 0 from J; bases not matched to a gene: 4. This CDR3 has 16 residues. The germline gives CDR1 SGHRS, CDR2 YFSETQ. CDR3 amino acids: CASSFKRGPNTGELFF. The DNA for the CDR3 is TGCGCCAGCAGCTTTAAGCGGGGACCGAACACCGGGGAGCTGTTTTTT.

This clonotype has a count of ten or more. The CDR3 bases are TGTGCCTGGAGTAAGCGGGCCACAGATACGCAGTATTTT. Translation gives CAWSKRATDTQYF. V gene TRBV30 combines with J gene TRBJ2-3; a weak D match, TRBD2 (6 bases). Looked up from germline, CDR1 is GTSNPN and CDR2 is SVGIG (reference sequence). This CDR3 region has 13 residues. With 2 bases removed from V and 2 bases from J, the gap between germline ends came to 8 bases.

As for this clonotype: The likely explanation is a read error, given a far larger clone one base away. The genes are TRBV12-3 or TRBV12-4 and TRBJ2-4; 10 nucleotides agree with TRBD2. Gene TRBJ2-3 matches the end of the DNA better, so the J call may be wrong. This CDR3 contains 15 residues. In DNA, the CDR3 is TGTGCCAGCAGTTCAGTCTTGGGACTAGCGGATACGCAGTATTTT. Protein: CASSSVLGLADTQYF.

This clonotype was detected many times. The rearrangement uses TRBV4-1 and TRBJ1-1; D possibly corresponds to TRBD1 (6 bases). There are 15 residues in the CDR3. CDR1 and CDR2 from the germline V gene are MGHRA and YSYEKL. The V end was cut by 0 bases, the J end by 5 bases, with 13 bases between. In DNA form, the CDR3 reads TGCGCCAGCAGCCAAGAAACATCAGGGGTTACTGAAGCTTTCTTT. Translation gives CASSQETSGVTEAFF.

This sequence joins TRBV7-2 and TRBJ2-7; tentatively, D is TRBD2 (6 bases). CDR1 and CDR2 from the germline V gene are SGHTA and FQGNSA. The CDR3 has 16 amino acids. V lost 1 base and J lost 0, with 13 bases in between. CDR3 sequence reads: CASSLGVSGLSYEQYF. The CDR3 nucleotides are TGTGCCAGCAGCTTAGGAGTTAGCGGTCTCTCCTACGAGCAGTACTTC. Looking up the rest from reference TRBV7-2 and TRBJ2-7 gives the full variable domain: GAGVSQSPSNKVTEKGKDVELRCDPISGHTALYWYRQSLGQGLEFLIYFQGNSAPDKSGLPSDRFSAERTGGSVSTLTIQRTQQEDSAVYLCASSLGVSGLSYEQYFGPGTRLTVT.

The chain is built from TRBV19 and TRBJ2-6, with unresolved D. The germline V gene encodes CDR1 LNHDA and CDR2 SQIVND (reference sequence). This CDR3 spans 16 amino acids. The germline V and J ends were trimmed by 3 bases and 0 bases, with 9 bases remaining between them. CDR3 residues: CASSISWDSGANVLTF. The DNA of the CDR3 is TGTGCCAGTAGTATCTCATGGGACTCTGGGGCCAACGTCCTGACTTTC.

This clonotype came up many times. This chain uses TRBV28 with TRBJ2-3; D gene ambiguous. The germline V gene encodes CDR1 MDHEN and CDR2 SYDVKM. The ends were cut back, 7 bases at V and 2 bases at J, with 10 bases in the middle. There are 13 residues in the CDR3. The CDR3, as DNA: TGTGCCAGCACCGAGAAAGTCACAGATACGCAGTATTTT. This translates into CASTEKVTDTQYF.

This clonotype showed up many times. CDR3 coding DNA: TGTGCCAGCAGTTTCTCATCCGGGACAGGAAGATATCAGCCCCAGCATTTT. Protein sequence: CASSFSSGTGRYQPQHF. The J gene is TRBJ1-5, the V gene TRBV28; 8 bases are a match to TRBD1. The V segment lost 3 bases and the J segment 5 bases; nucleotides outside the gene matches: 12. CDR1 MDHEN and CDR2 SYDVKM come from the germline V gene. The CDR3 is 17 residues long.

This clonotype showed up many times. V and J are TRBV30 and TRBJ1-1; the D is unclear. Between the trimmed V and J ends, which lost 3 bases and 11 bases, there was a span of 19 bases. Germline CDR1 and CDR2: GTSNPN and SVGIG (reference sequence). This CDR3 spans 13 amino acids. CDR3 loop: CAWRADAADQAFF. CDR3 bases: TGTGCCTGGAGGGCCGACGCGGCGGATCAGGCTTTCTTT.

This clonotype has a handful of counts. V and J are TRBV6-2 or TRBV6-3 and TRBJ1-2, with D unclear. The CDR3 loop spans 14 amino acids. CDR1 is MNHEY, CDR2 SVGEGT, per germline. Trimming shortened V by 0 bases and J by 3 bases, and 8 bases separated the two germline ends. The CDR3 reads CASSYSARDYGYTF. DNA of the CDR3: TGTGCCAGCAGTTACTCGGCGCGTGACTATGGCTACACCTTC.

The chain employs TRBV9 and TRBJ1-2; maybe TRBD1 (5 bases). The length of the CDR3 is 14 residues. The germline gives CDR1 SGDLS, CDR2 YYNGEE. Between the trimmed V and J ends, which lost 0 bases and 5 bases, there was a span of 11 bases. CDR3 nucleotide sequence: TGTGCCAGCAGCGTAGAAGGGACGGATTATGGCTACACCTTC. Its translation: CASSVEGTDYGYTF.